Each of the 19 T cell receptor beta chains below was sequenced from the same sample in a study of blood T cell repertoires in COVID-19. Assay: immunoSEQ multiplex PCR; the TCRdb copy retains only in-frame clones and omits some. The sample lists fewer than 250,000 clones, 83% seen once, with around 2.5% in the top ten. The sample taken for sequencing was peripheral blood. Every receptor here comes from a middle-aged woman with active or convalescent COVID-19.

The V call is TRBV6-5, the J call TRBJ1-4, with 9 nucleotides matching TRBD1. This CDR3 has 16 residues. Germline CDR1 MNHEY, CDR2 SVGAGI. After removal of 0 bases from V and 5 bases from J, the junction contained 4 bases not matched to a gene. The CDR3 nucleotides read TGTGCCAGCAGTTACTCGACTGGACAGGGGAATGAAAAACTGTTTTTT. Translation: CASSYSTGQGNEKLFF.

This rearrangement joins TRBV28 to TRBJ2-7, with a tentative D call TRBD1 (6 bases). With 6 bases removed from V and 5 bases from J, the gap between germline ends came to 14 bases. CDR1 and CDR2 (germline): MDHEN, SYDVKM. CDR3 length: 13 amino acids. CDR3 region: CASSPGQTHEQYF. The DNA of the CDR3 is TGTGCCAGCAGCCCCGGACAGACCCACGAGCAGTACTTC.

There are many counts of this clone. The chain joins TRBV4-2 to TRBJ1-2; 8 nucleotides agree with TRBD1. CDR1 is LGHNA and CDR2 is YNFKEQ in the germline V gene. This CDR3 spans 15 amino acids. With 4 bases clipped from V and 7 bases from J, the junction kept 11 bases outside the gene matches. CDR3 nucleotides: TGTGCCAGCAGCCCAGGGGCCCAGGGGGCTTTTGGCTACACCTTC. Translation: CASSPGAQGAFGYTF.

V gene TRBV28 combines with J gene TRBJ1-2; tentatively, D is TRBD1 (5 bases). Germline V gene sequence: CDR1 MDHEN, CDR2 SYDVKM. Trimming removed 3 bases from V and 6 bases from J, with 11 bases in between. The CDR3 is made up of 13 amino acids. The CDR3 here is CASSFIGGDGYTF. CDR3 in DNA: TGTGCCAGCAGTTTCATCGGGGGTGATGGCTACACCTTC.

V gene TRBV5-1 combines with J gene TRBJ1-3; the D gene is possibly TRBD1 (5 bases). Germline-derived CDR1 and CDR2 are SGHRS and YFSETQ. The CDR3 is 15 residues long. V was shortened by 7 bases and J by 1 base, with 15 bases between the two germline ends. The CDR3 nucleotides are TGCGCCAGCTCCCTCACGACAGCTTCTGGAAACACCATATATTTT. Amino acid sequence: CASSLTTASGNTIYF.

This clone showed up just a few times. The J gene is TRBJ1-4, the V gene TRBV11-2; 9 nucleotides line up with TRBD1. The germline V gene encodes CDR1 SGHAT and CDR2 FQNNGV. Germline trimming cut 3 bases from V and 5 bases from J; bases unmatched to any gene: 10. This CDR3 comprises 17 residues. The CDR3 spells CASSLGQGQWTNEKLFF. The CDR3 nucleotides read TGTGCCAGCAGCTTGGGACAGGGCCAATGGACGAATGAAAAACTGTTTTTT.

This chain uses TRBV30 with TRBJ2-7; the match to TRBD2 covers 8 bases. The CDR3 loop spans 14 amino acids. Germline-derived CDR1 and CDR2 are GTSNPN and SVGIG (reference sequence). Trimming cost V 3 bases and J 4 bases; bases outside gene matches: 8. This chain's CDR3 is CAWRKRGQRYEQYF. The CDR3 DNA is TGTGCCTGGAGGAAGCGGGGGCAACGGTACGAGCAGTACTTC. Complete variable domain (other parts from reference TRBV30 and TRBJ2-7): SQTIHQWPATLVQPVGSPLSLECTVEGTSNPNLYWYRQAAGRGLQLLFYSVGIGQISSEVPQNLSASRPQDRQFILSSKKLLLSDSGFYLCAWRKRGQRYEQYFGPGTRLTVT.

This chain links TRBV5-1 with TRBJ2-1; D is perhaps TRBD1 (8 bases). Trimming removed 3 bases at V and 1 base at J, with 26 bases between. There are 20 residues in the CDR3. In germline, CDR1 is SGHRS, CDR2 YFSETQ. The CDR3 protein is CASSSDGQGGVEGSYNEQFF. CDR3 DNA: TGCGCCAGCAGCTCTGACGGACAGGGAGGGGTTGAAGGGTCCTACAATGAGCAGTTCTTC.

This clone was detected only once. As DNA, the CDR3 is TGCGCCAGCAGTGAGTCGACAGGGTTGGACACTGAAGCTTTCTTT. Its translation: CASSESTGLDTEAFF. This rearrangement joins TRBV10-2 to TRBJ1-1, with TRBD1 matching over 7 bases. Germline V gene lookup returns CDR1 WSHSY and CDR2 SAAADI. This CDR3 comprises 15 residues. V shed 0 bases and J 3 bases; nucleotides not matched to a gene: 4.

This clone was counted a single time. This CDR3 reads CASSRALAGGYNEQFF. CDR3 DNA sequence: TGTGCCAGCAGCCGTGCTCTAGCGGGAGGCTACAATGAGCAGTTCTTC. This sequence joins TRBV7-9 and TRBJ2-1; 11 bases line up with TRBD2. Germline-derived CDR1 and CDR2 are SEHNR and FQNEAQ (reference sequence). Losses at the gene ends were 5 bases for V and 3 bases for J; bases not matched to a gene: 6. The CDR3 contains 16 residues.

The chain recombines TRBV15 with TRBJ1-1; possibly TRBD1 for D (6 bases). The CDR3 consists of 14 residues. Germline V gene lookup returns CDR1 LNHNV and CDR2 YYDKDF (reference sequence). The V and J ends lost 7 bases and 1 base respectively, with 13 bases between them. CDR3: CATTNREKNTEAFF. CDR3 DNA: TGTGCCACCACCAACAGGGAAAAGAACACTGAAGCTTTCTTT.

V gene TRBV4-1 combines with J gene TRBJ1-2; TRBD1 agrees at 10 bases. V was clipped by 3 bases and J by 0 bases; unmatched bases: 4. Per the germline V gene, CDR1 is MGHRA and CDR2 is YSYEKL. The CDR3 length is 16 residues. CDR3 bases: TGCGCCAGCAGCCAGGGACAGGGGCCAGCTAACTATGGCTACACCTTC. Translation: CASSQGQGPANYGYTF.

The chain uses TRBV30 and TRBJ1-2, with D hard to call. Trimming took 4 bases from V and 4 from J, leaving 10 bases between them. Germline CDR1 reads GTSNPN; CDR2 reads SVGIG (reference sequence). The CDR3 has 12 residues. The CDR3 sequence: CAWTPGSYGYTF. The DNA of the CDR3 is TGTGCCTGGACCCCGGGGAGCTATGGCTACACCTTC.

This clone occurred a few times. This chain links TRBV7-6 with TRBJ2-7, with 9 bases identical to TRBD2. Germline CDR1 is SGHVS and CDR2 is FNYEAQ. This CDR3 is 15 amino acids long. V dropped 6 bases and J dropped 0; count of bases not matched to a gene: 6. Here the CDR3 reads CASSPTSGSSYEQYF. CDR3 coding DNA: TGTGCCAGCAGTCCGACTAGCGGATCCTCCTACGAGCAGTACTTC. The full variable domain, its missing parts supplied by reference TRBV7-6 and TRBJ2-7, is GAGVSQSPRYKVTKRGQDVALRCDPISGHVSLYWYRQALGQGPEFLTYFNYEAQQDKSGLPNDRFSAERPEGSISTLTIQRTEQRDSAMYRCASSPTSGSSYEQYFGPGTRLTVT.

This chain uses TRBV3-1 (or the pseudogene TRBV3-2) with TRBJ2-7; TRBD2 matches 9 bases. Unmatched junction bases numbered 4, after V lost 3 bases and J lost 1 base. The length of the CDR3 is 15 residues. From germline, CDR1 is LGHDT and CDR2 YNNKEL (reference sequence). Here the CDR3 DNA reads TGTGCCAGCAGCCACTGGACTAGCGTGTCCTACGAGCAGTACTTC. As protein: CASSHWTSVSYEQYF.

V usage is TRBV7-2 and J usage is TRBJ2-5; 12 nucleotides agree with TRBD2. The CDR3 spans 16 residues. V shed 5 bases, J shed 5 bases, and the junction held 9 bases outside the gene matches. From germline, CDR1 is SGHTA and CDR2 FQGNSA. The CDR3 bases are TGTGCCAGCAGCCTAAATCCTAGCGGGGGGGAGGAGACCCAGTACTTC. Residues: CASSLNPSGGEETQYF.

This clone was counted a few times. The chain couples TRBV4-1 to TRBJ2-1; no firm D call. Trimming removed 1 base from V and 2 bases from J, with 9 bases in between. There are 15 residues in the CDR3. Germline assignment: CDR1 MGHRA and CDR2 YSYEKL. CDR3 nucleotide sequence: TGCGCCAGCAGCCAAGCCGTAGTCACCTACAATGAGCAGTTCTTC. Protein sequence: CASSQAVVTYNEQFF.

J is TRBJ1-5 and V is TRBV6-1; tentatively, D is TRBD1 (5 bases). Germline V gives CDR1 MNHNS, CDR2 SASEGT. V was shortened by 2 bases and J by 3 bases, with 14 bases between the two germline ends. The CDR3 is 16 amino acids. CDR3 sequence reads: CASSERVGGTNQPQHF. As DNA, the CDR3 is TGTGCCAGCAGTGAAAGGGTGGGGGGGACCAATCAGCCCCAGCATTTT.

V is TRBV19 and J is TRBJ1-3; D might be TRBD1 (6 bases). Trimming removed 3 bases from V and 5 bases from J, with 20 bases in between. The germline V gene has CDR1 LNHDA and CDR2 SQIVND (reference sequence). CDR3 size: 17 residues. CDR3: CASSIWKARDTRNTIYF. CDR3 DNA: TGTGCCAGTAGTATTTGGAAGGCCCGGGACACACGAAACACCATATATTTT.